This TCR beta chain was recorded in a study of T-cell memory formation after mild COVID-19. About the research overall: Each donor largely had its own TCR clusters. General observations from the study: Some clones that responded turned up in pre-infection memory, which suggests that cross-reactive memory joined in.

This clonotype was counted at least ten times. No antigen is known for it. MiXCR, run by TCRdb on the 5' RACE reads, gives a single entry per CDR3 protein. The data show a few hundred thousand distinct CDR3 sequences, with around a sixth seen just once and roughly a fifth held by the top ten. Sequenced material: PBMCs or a T cell subset sorted from them (not recorded which). The receptor was isolated from a man aged 18 to 29 who had mild COVID-19 (a few samples of this study predate the infection). Cell type and time point are not known.

The chain's CDR3 is CASSLAPGAVGYTF. CDR3 bases: TGTGCCAGCAGCTTAGCGCCAGGGGCCGTTGGCTACACCTTC. The chain couples TRBV7-2 to TRBJ1-2; D may be TRBD1 (6 bases). This CDR3 spans 14 amino acids. Trimming stripped 0 bases from V and 7 bases from J, with 12 bases between. CDR1 is SGHTA and CDR2 is FQGNSA in the germline V gene.